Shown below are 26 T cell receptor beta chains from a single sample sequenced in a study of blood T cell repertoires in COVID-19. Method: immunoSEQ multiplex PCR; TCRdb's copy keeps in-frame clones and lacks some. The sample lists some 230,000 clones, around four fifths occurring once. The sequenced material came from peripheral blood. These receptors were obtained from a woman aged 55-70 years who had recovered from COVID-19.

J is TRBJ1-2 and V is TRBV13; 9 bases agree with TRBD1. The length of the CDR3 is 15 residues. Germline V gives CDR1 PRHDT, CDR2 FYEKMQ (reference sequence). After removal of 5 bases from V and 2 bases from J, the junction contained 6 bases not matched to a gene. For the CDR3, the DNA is TGTGCCAGCAGCCTACCGGACAGGGGAAACTATGGCTACACCTTC. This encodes CASSLPDRGNYGYTF.

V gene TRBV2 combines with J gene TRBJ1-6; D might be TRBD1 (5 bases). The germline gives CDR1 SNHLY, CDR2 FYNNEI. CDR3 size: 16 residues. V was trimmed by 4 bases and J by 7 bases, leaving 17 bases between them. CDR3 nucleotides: TGTGCCAGCAGTGGAGGAGGGGCCTCGAGGAATTCACCCCTCCACTTT. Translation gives CASSGGGASRNSPLHF.

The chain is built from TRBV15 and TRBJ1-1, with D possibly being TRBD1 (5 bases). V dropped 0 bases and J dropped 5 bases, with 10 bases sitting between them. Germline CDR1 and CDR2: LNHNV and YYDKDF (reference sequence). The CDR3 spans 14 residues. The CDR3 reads CATSRESEGTEAFF. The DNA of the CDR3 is TGTGCCACCAGCAGAGAATCGGAGGGGACTGAAGCTTTCTTT.

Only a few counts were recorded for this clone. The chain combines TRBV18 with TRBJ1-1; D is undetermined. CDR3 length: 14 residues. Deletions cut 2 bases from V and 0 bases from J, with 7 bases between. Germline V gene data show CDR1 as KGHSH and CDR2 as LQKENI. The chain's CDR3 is CASSPVEMNTEAFF. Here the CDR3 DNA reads TGTGCCAGCTCACCAGTGGAGATGAACACTGAAGCTTTCTTT.

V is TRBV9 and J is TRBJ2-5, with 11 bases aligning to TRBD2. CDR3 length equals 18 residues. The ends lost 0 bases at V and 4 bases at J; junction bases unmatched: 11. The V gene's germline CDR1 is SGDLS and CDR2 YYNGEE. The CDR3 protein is CASSVGWLAGGDGETQYF. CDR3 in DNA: TGTGCCAGCAGCGTAGGGTGGCTAGCGGGGGGAGATGGAGAGACCCAGTACTTC.

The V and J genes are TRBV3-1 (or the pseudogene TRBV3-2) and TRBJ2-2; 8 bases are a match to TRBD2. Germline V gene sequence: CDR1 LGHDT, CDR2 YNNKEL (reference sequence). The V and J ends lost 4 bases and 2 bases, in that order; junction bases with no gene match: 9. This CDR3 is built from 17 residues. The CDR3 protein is CASSRLIAGPNTGELFF. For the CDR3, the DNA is TGTGCCAGCAGCCGGCTGATAGCGGGGCCCAACACCGGGGAGCTGTTTTTT.

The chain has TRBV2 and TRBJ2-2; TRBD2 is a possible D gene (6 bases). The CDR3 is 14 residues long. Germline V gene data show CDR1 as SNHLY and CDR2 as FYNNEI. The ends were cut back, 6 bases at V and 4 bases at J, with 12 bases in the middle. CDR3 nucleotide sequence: TGTGCCAGCAGGACGGACTATCTCACCGGGGAGCTGTTTTTT. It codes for CASRTDYLTGELFF.

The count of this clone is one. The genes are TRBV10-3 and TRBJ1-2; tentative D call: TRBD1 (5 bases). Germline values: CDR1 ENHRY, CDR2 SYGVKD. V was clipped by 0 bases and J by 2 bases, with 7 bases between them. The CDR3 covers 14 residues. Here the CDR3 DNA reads TGTGCCATCAGTGAGTCGGGGGGGAACTATGGCTACACCTTC. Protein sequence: CAISESGGNYGYTF.

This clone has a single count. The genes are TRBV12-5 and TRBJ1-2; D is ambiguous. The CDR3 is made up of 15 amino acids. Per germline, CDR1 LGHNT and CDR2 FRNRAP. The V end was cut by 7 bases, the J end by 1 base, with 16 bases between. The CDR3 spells CASASSFLDNYGYTF. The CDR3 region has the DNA TGTGCTAGTGCCAGCTCCTTCCTAGATAACTATGGCTACACCTTC. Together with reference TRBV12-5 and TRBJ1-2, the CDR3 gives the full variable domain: DARVTQTPRHKVTEMGQEVTMRCQPILGHNTVFWYRQTMMQGLELLAYFRNRAPLDDSGMPKDRFSAEMPDATLATLKIQPSEPRDSAVYFCASASSFLDNYGYTFGSGTRLTVV.

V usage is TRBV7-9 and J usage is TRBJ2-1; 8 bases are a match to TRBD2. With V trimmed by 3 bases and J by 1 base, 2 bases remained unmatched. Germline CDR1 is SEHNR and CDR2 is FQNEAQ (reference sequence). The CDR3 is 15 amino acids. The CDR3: CASSFLAGSYNEQFF. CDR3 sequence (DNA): TGTGCCAGCAGCTTTTTAGCGGGGTCCTACAATGAGCAGTTCTTC. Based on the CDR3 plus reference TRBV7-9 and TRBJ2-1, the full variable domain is DTGVSQNPRHKITKRGQNVTFRCDPISEHNRLYWYRQTLGQGPEFLTYFQNEAQLEKSRLLSDRFSAERPKGSFSTLEIQRTEQGDSAMYLCASSFLAGSYNEQFFGPGTRLTVL.

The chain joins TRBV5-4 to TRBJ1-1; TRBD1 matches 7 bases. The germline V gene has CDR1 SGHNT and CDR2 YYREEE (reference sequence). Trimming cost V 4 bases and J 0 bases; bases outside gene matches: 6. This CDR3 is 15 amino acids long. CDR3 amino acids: CASSLRQGMNTEAFF. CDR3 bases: TGTGCCAGCAGCCTCCGACAGGGAATGAACACTGAAGCTTTCTTT.

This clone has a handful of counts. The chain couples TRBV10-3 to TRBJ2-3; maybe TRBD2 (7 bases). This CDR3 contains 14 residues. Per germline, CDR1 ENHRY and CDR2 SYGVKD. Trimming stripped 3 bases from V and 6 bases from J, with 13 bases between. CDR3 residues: CAISDRTGGDTQYF. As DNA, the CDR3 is TGTGCCATCAGTGACCGGACGGGGGGCGATACGCAGTATTTT.

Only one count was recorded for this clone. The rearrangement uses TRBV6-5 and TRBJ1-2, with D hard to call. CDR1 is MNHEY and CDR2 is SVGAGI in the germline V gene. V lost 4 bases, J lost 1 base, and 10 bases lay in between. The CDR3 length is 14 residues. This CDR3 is CASSFNIFNYGYTF. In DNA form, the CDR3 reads TGTGCCAGCAGTTTTAATATTTTTAACTATGGCTACACCTTC.

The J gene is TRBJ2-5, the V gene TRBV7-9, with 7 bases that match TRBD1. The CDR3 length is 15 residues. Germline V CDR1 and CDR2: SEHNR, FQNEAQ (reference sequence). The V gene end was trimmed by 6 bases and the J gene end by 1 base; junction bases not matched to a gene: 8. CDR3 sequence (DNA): TGTGCCAGCAGTAGACCCGGGACAGTCCAAGAGACCCAGTACTTC. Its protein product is CASSRPGTVQETQYF. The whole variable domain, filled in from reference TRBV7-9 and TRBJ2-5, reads DTGVSQNPRHKITKRGQNVTFRCDPISEHNRLYWYRQTLGQGPEFLTYFQNEAQLEKSRLLSDRFSAERPKGSFSTLEIQRTEQGDSAMYLCASSRPGTVQETQYFGPGTRLLVL.

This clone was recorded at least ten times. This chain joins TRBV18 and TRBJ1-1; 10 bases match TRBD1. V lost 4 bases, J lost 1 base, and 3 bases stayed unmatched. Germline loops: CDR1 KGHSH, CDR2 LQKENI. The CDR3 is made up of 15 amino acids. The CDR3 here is CASSRRDRGNTEAFF. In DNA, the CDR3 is TGTGCCAGCTCACGACGGGACAGGGGGAACACTGAAGCTTTCTTT.

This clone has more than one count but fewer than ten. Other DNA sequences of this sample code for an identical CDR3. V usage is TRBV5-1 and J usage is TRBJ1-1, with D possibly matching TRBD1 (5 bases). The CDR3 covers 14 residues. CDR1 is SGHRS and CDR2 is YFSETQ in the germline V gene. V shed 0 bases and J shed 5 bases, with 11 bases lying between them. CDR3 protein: CASSLEGARTEAFF. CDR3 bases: TGCGCCAGCAGCTTGGAAGGGGCGCGTACTGAAGCTTTCTTT.

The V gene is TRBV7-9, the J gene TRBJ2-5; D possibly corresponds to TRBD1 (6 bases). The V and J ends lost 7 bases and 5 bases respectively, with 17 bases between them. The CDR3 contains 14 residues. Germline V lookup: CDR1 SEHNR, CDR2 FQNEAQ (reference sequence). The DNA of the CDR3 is TGTGCCAGCAACTCGAGACAGGAGAGGGAGACCCAGTACTTC. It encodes CASNSRQERETQYF.

CDR3 sequence (DNA): TGTGCCAGCGGGCGGGACAGCCTCTATGGCTACACCTTC. Its translation is CASGRDSLYGYTF. This sequence joins TRBV12-3 or TRBV12-4 and TRBJ1-2, with 7 positions matching TRBD1. This CDR3 region has 13 residues. Germline trimming cut 8 bases from V and 4 bases from J; bases unmatched to any gene: 7.

The CDR3 DNA is TGTGCCAGCAGCCAAGGGGCAGGGGCCGGCTACACCTTC. Its protein is CASSQGAGAGYTF. The rearrangement uses TRBV4-2 and TRBJ1-2; D might be TRBD1 (6 bases). Trimming cost V 1 base and J 8 bases, with 11 bases left between them. This CDR3 is built from 13 residues. Germline-derived CDR1 and CDR2 are LGHNA and YNFKEQ.

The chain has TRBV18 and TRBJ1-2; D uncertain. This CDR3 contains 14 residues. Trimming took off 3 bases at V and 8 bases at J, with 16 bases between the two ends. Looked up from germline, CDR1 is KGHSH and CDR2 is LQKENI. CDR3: CASSPTREGSGYTF. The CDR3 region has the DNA TGTGCCAGCTCACCGACAAGAGAGGGAAGCGGCTACACCTTC.

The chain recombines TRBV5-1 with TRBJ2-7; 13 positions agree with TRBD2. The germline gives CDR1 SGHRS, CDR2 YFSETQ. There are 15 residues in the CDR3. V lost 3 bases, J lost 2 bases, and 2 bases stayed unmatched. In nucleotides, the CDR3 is TGCGCCAGCAGCTCGACTAGCGGGGGGCCCTACGAGCAGTACTTC. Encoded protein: CASSSTSGGPYEQYF. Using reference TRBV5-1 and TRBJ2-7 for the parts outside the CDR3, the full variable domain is KAGVTQTPRYLIKTRGQQVTLSCSPISGHRSVSWYQQTPGQGLQFLFEYFSETQRNKGNFPGRFSGRQFSNSRSEMNVSTLELGDSALYLCASSSTSGGPYEQYFGPGTRLTVT.

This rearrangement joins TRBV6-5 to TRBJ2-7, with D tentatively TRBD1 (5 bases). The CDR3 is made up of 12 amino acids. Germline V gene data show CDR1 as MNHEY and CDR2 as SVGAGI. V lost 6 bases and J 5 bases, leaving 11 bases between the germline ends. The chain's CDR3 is CASRITGDEQYF. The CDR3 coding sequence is TGTGCCAGCAGAATAACAGGAGACGAGCAGTACTTC.

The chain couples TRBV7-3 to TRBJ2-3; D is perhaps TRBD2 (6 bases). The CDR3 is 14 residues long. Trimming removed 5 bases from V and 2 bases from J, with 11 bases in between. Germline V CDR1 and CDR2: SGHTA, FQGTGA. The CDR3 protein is CASSRGLNTDTQYF. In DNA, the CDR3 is TGTGCCAGCAGCCGCGGACTAAACACAGATACGCAGTATTTT.

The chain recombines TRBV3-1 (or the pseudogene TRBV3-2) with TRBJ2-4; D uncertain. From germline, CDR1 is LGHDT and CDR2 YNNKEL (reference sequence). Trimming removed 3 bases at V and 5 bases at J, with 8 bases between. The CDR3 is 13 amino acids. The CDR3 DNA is TGTGCCAGCAGCCACACTCAGGAAAACATTCAGTACTTC. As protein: CASSHTQENIQYF.

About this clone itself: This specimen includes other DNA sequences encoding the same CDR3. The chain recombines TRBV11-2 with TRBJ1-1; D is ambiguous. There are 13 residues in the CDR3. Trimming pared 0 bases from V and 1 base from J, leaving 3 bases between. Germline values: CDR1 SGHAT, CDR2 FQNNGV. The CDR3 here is CASSLDRNTEAFF. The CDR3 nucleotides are TGTGCCAGCAGCTTAGACAGGAACACTGAAGCTTTCTTT.

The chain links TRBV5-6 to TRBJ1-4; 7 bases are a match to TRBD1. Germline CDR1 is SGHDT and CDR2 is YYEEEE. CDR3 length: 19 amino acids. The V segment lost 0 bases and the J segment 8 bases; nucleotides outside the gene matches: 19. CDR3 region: CASSLAKGQIGRKSEKLFF. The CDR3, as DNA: TGTGCCAGCAGCTTGGCTAAGGGACAGATTGGTCGTAAATCGGAAAAACTGTTTTTT. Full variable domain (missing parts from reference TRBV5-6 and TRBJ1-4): DAGVTQSPTHLIKTRGQQVTLRCSPKSGHDTVSWYQQALGQGPQFIFQYYEEEERQRGNFPDRFSGHQFPNYSSELNVNALLLGDSALYLCASSLAKGQIGRKSEKLFFGSGTQLSVL.